This T cell receptor (beta chain) was retrieved from a study of T cell repertoires in cytomegalovirus infection. Study overall: Carrying CMV and the relevant HLA type showed in public TCR beta signatures.

General observations from the study: HLA-C-restricted CMV clonotypes gave the most frequent clonotype in two of eight donors. CMV carriers having the relevant HLA were flagged by cumulative public TCR beta family frequency.

CDR3 length: 12 residues. Per the germline V gene, CDR1 is SQVTM and CDR2 is ANQGSEA. V was shortened by 0 bases and J by 4 bases, with 6 bases between the two germline ends. Each CDR3 protein gets one entry after TCRdb re-called the reads with MiXCR. The data hold 200,000 to 250,000 distinct CDR3 sequences, with around an eighth observed a single time. This clonotype appeared many times. Antigen: not known. This sequence originates from a human donor in good health (CMV status not recorded). Some clones in this sample may be carry-over from other donors' samples. What was sequenced was PBMCs. V and J are TRBV29-1 and TRBJ1-1; D gene unclear. The CDR3 coding sequence is TGCAGCGTTGAAGACCGAGGCACTGAAGCTTTCTTT. This gives the protein CSVEDRGTEAFF.